This T cell receptor beta chain is drawn from a study of T-cell reconstitution after alpha-beta-depleted transplantation in children. As for this clonotype: Antigen: not known.

General study findings and limits: T-cell numbers and diversity, one year after transplant, stemmed largely from T cells that were newly produced. Reported findings indicate that, about two months after transplant, alpha-beta T cells came from several hundred expanded clones, which were derived from non-depleted graft cells.

Library preparation (for TCRbeta) was performed with unique molecular identifiers. TCRdb processed the PCR reads anew with MiXCR; each CDR3 protein has one entry. The sample consists of about 110,000 distinct CDR3 sequences, about 6% of them appearing once. After removal of 5 bases from V and 7 bases from J, the junction contained 5 bases not matched to a gene. The CDR3 covers 14 residues. Per the germline V gene, CDR1 is SEHNR and CDR2 is FQNEAQ (reference sequence). This receptor was taken from a male patient aged 2-9 years who had a stem cell transplant for acute lymphoblastic leukemia, so the T cells may come from the graft donor. This specimen was PBMCs, mostly from graft donor cells, taken 360 days after TCRalphabeta/CD19-depleted stem cell transplant. The gene calls are TRBV7-9 and TRBJ2-1; 10 bases are shared with TRBD1. CDR3 residues: CASSPRTGGNEQFF. In nucleotides, the CDR3 is TGTGCCAGCAGCCCCAGGACAGGGGGGAATGAGCAGTTCTTC.